Detailed here is one T cell receptor (beta chain). The antigen is undetermined. CDR1 is SGHAT and CDR2 is FQDESV in the germline V gene (reference sequence). This CDR3 region has 16 residues. Trimming shortened V by 5 bases and J by 7 bases, and 21 bases separated the two germline ends. This sample stems from a study of shared clonotypes between healthy human individuals. Findings of the study overall: Naive subsets generally had larger estimated richness than memory subsets.

Assay: immunoSEQ multiplex PCR; the TCRdb copy retains only in-frame clones and omits some. The data show fewer than 3 million clones, with 85% to 95% seen just once and 0.3% to 0.45% held by the top ten. The TCR originated in a man aged 18-30 years in good health. Some clones in this sample may be carry-over from other donors' samples. The chain combines TRBV11-1 with TRBJ2-1, with D possibly being TRBD2 (6 bases). Specimen: naive CD4+ T cells from PBMCs. The sample's subset: CD45RA+ positively selected. The CDR3 loop is CASSPPWPVSGNEQFF. The CDR3 DNA follows: TGTGCCAGCAGCCCACCCTGGCCGGTCAGCGGGAATGAGCAGTTCTTC.